The sequence of this T cell receptor (beta chain) was determined in a study of graft-versus-host responses after intestinal transplantation (dated by TCRdb to the early 2020s). In the study overall: Multivisceral, liver-intestinal, or isolated intestinal transplants were received by the recipients. Every recipient was given anti-thymocyte globulin induction, followed by roughly 3 years of maintenance tacrolimus and steroids. Bulk TCR-beta CDR3 sequencing was used to track graft-versus-host and host-versus-graft alloreactive T cell clones in the graft, circulation and bone marrow after intestinal transplantation. To identify alloreactive clones, pre-transplant mixed lymphocyte reaction products were sequenced and compared with unstimulated pre-transplant donor and recipient T cells. The cohort enrolled 20 to 30 intestinal transplant recipients including one retransplant, and 3 patients lacking pretransplant specimens were excluded. A peak of at least 4% donor T cells among recipient peripheral blood mononuclear cells was the definition used for donor T cell macrochimerism. Samples from three later patients were sequenced in-house on an Illumina MiSeq with MiXCR processing rather than by the commercial service. What the work shows at the level of the full study, not this receptor alone: Early after transplant, peak levels of circulating GvH clones were associated with declines in HvG clones. High GvH to HvG T cell clonal ratios were observed in the allografts of patients with donor T cell macrochimerism. GvH clones were found in recipient bone marrow, and some of the GvH clones appeared earlier in ileal mucosa or blood, which is consistent with an intestinal mucosal origin. The conclusions were limited by the relatively low number and heterogeneity of the intestinal transplant patients.

To note about this clone: The sample holds no much larger clone one base away, and base qualities are not on file.

The method behind the library was the immunoSEQ multiplex PCR assay. In most patients, genomic DNA was isolated using the Qiagen DNeasy Blood and Tissue Kit and sent frozen to Adaptive Biotechnologies for TCR sequencing. High-throughput TCR-beta CDR3 sequencing of genomic DNA from most patients was performed by Adaptive Biotechnologies. In the source study's methods: Adaptive's ImmunoSEQ software was the source of the TCR sequencing data for 15 to 20 patients, while three other patients were processed with MiXCR and VDJtools. CD4 versus CD8 sorting errors were corrected by removing sequences found in both subsets at a frequency ratio below 5:1. CDR3 nucleotide sequences shared by donor and recipient were removed because the origin of these sequences could not be assigned. Alloreactive clones required at least 2-fold expansion over unstimulated cells and minimum CFSE-low frequency of 0.002% (template counts) or 0.001% (read counts). Clones were considered mappable if detected in sequenced pre-transplant spleen, lymph node, or MLR CFSE-low populations of the donor or recipient. The cumulative frequency of alloreactive clones was calculated as a percentage of all sequences, weighted by copy number. The source is immuneACCESS, and TCRdb retained only in-frame sequences with V and J called. Part of the clones is not carried over; for the studies checked, unresolved V genes explain less than half of this, and the remainder is unexplained. V and J calls and clone size are as listed in that table; D and trimming were resolved from the DNA. Counted in this sample were about 6,800 clones; about a quarter of them appeared once. The ten largest clones capture approximately 4.5% of the sample.

Taken from cysteine to phenylalanine, the CDR3 has 16 residues. Only CDR3 DNA remains: 48 bases, in frame from the first base. V and J are truncated by 6 bases and 0 bases respectively, leaving an intervening sequence of 15 bases. CDR1 and CDR2 were assigned from the germline V gene (reference sequence) as SEHNR and FQNEAQ. The sample's time point, from its label and the paper: cells obtained before transplantation from donor or recipient. Mixed lymphocyte reactions plated around 200,000 CFSE-labeled pre-transplant responders with around 200,000 irradiated violet-dye-labeled stimulators and were cultured for six to seven days. After the mixed lymphocyte reaction, proliferating CD3+CD4+CFSE-low and CD3+CD8+CFSE-low responder cells were FACS-sorted on a BD Influx sorter.

Source: alloreactive CD4+ T cells from a mixed lymphocyte reaction culture, taken before intestinal transplant. The meaning of the sample's cell subset or site label: CFSE-low proliferating T cells sorted from roughly 6-day pre-transplant mixed lymphocyte reaction (GvH or HvG direction). The TCR originated in a human patient who received an intestinal transplant. In this chain, TRBV7-9 is recombined with TRBJ2-1; a weak D assignment points to TRBD2 (6 bases agree). The CDR3 region has the sequence CASRSPSASSYNEQFF. The DNA sequence is given as TGTGCCAGCAGATCCCCTAGCGCGAGCTCCTACAATGAGCAGTTCTTC.